The clone carrying this T cell receptor (beta chain) has a count of ten or more. Antigen specificity is unknown. The V end was cut by 7 bases, the J end by 4 bases, with 7 bases between. The CDR3 is made up of 11 amino acids. The germline V gene has CDR1 SNHLY and CDR2 FYNNEI. It was RNA transcripts that yielded the amplified TCR beta CDR3 regions. Primed by the HTBI set, a first-round RT-PCR was run on the TCR CDR3. A single record per CDR3 protein comes from TCRdb applying MiXCR to the multiplex PCR reads. There are fewer than 200,000 distinct CDR3 sequences in the sample; about a tenth occur only once, and around 20% lies in the top ten. The data belong to a study of T cells in Graves' hyperthyroidism and ophthalmopathy. Findings of the study overall: Most thyroid clonotypes expanded above 0.001 appeared in blood too.

J is TRBJ2-5 and V is TRBV2, with a weak D call TRBD2 (5 bases). This TCR was recovered from a woman aged 18-29 years with Graves' hyperthyroidism that later progressed to Graves' ophthalmopathy. The source material was blood. CDR3 coding DNA: TGTGCCAGCACTAGCTTAGAGACCCAGTACTTC. It yields the protein CASTSLETQYF.